What follows describes a single TCR beta chain. Its target is not known. The protocol was immunoSEQ multiplex PCR, while the TCRdb copy is restricted to in-frame clones and leaves out a portion. The sample yields 20,000 or so clones, 81% seen once. Noted time point: 4-8 weeks after completion of therapy. J gave up 4 bases and V 2 bases, and 4 bases lay outside the gene matches. The CDR3 loop spans 15 amino acids. Per germline, CDR1 SGHRS and CDR2 YFSETQ. The data were obtained in a study of T cell therapy after organ transplantation. Sequences were derived from CD8+ T cells from blood, sampled after autologous CMV-specific T cell therapy. This clonotype was obtained from a human patient who had received a solid organ transplant and had CMV disease. Some T cells may originate from the graft donor. The chain carries TRBV5-1 and TRBJ2-1; 9 bases match TRBD1. CDR3 sequence reads: CASSFTGGAYNEQFF. For the CDR3, the DNA is TGCGCCAGCAGCTTCACAGGGGGCGCGTACAATGAGCAGTTCTTC.